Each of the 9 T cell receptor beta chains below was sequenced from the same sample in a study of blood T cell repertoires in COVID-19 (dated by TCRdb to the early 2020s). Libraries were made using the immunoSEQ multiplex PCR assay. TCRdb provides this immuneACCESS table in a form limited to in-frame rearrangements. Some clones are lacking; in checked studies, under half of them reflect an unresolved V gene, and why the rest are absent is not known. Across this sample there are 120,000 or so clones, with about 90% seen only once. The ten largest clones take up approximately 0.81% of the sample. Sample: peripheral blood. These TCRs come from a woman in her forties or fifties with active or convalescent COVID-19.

CDR3: CAISVDINSGNTIYF. CDR3 coding DNA: TGTGCCATCAGCGTCGACATAAACTCTGGAAACACCATATATTTT. The chain links TRBV10-3 to TRBJ1-3; D unclear. The CDR3 is made up of 15 amino acids. The V gene lost 6 bases and the J gene lost 0 bases, with 12 bases spanning the gap. Looked up from germline, CDR1 is ENHRY and CDR2 is SYGVKD.

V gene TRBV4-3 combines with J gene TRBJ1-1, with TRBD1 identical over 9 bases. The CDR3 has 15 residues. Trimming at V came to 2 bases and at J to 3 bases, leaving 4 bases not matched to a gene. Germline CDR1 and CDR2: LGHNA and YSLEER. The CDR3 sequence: CASSQSYRGHTEAFF. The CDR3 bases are TGCGCCAGCAGCCAATCTTACAGGGGGCACACTGAAGCTTTCTTT.

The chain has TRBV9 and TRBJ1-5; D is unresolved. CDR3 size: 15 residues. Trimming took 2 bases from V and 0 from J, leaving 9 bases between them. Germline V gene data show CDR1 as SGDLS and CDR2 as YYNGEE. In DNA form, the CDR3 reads TGTGCCAGCAGCGTCGAGGGAATTAGCAATCAGCCCCAGCATTTT. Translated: CASSVEGISNQPQHF.

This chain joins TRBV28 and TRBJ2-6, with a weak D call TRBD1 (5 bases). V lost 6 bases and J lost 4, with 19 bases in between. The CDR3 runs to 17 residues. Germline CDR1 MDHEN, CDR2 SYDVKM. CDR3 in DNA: TGTGCCAGCAGCACGGGTTCGGTGGGGCCCGGGGCCAACGTCCTGACTTTC. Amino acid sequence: CASSTGSVGPGANVLTF.

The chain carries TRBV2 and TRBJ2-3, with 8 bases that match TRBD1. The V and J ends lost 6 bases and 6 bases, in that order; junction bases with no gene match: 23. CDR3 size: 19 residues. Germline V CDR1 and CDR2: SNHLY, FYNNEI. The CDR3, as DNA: TGTGCCAGCAGGGACTACGGGACAGGCCGCAAGTTGATTTCTGATACGCAGTATTTT. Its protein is CASRDYGTGRKLISDTQYF.

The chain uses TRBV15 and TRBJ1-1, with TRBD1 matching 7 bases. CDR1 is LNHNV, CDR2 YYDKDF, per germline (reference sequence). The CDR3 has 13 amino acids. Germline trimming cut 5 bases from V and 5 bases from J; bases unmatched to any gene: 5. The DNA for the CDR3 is TGTGCCACCAGCTCCAAGACAGGGACTGAAGCTTTCTTT. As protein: CATSSKTGTEAFF.

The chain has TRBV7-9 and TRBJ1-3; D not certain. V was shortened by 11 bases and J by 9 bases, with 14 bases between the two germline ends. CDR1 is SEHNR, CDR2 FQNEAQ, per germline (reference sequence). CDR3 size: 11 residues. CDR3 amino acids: CAWEGDTTIYF. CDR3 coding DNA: TGTGCCTGGGAGGGAGACACCACCATATATTTT. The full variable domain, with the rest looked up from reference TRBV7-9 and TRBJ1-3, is DTGVSQNPRHKITKRGQNVTFRCDPISEHNRLYWYRQTLGQGPEFLTYFQNEAQLEKSRLLSDRFSAERPKGSFSTLEIQRTEQGDSAMYLCAWEGDTTIYFGEGSWLTVV.

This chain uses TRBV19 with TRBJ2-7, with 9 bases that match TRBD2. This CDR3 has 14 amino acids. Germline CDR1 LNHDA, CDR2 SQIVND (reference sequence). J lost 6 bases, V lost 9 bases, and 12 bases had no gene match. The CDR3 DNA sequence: TGTGCCAGCGAGGAGCTAGCGGGATCCGGCGAGCAGTACTTC. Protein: CASEELAGSGEQYF.

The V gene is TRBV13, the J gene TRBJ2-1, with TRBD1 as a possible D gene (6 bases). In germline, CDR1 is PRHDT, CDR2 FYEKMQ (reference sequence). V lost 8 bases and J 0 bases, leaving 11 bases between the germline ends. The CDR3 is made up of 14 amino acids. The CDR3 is CASGRGSSYNEQFF. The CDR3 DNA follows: TGTGCCAGCGGCAGGGGTAGCTCCTACAATGAGCAGTTCTTC.